This T cell receptor beta chain was captured by sequencing in a study of response to subunit inactivated influenza vaccine. Whole-study findings and limits: Authors suggested each seasonal influenza vaccination recruits few new T cells.

V lost 0 bases and J 0 bases, leaving 16 bases between the germline ends. CDR1 and CDR2 (germline): SGDLS, YYNGEE. The CDR3 sequence is 18 residues long. TCRdb itself ran the RT-PCR reads through MiXCR, one entry per CDR3 protein. The table has around 580,000 distinct CDR3 sequences, around 11% seen once. In the case of this clonotype: Its antigen remains unidentified.

The TCR was taken from a man aged 50 to 60 who received an inactivated influenza vaccine. The source material was PBMCs from blood, sampled on the day of vaccination. The V call is TRBV9, the J call TRBJ1-3; the D is unclear. CDR3 residues: CASSVGGGPLGSGNTIYF. CDR3 coding DNA: TGTGCCAGCAGCGTAGGTGGAGGTCCCCTAGGCTCTGGAAACACCATATATTTT.